This T cell receptor beta chain was observed in a study of T cell repertoires in cytomegalovirus infection. About the research overall: Based on public TCR beta signatures, there were indications of CMV infection and of a matching HLA type. Regarding the study as a whole: HLA-C-restricted CMV clonotypes gave the most frequent clonotype in two of eight donors. Totalled public TCR beta family frequency picked out people who carried CMV plus the relevant HLA.

This clonotype was counted a few times. The antigen is not known. MiXCR was run by TCRdb on the reads, yielding one entry per CDR3 protein. The sample includes 680,000 or so distinct CDR3 sequences, approximately 34% of them seen just once. Germline CDR1 reads MNHEY; CDR2 reads SVGAGI. J gave up 7 bases and V 5 bases, and 7 bases lay outside the gene matches. This CDR3 has 14 amino acids. The rearrangement joins TRBV6-5 to TRBJ1-4; 7 nucleotides line up with TRBD1. The sequence came from a human donor in good health (CMV status not recorded). Some clones in this sample may be carry-over from other donors' samples. Sequencing was done on a sample of PBMCs. The CDR3 region is CASSPWTGSEKLFF. The CDR3 DNA is TGTGCCAGCAGTCCCTGGACAGGTTCTGAAAAACTGTTTTTT.